This T cell receptor (beta chain) was recovered during a study of identical twins listed by TCRdb under 2016. About the investigation overall: The study deep-sequenced TCR alpha and beta repertoires from monozygotic twins, unrelated adults of various ages and cord blood to test whether fetal clonotypes persist. To rule out contamination, the twin experiments were replicated at different times with different library preparation protocols.

The V end loses 6 bases and the J end loses 5 bases, and a stretch of 22 bases separates them. There are 16 amino acids in the CDR3, from cysteine to phenylalanine inclusive. Kept here is only the CDR3 DNA, which spans 48 bases and is read in frame from base 1. Per the germline V gene (reference sequence), LGHDT is the CDR1 and YNNKEL is the CDR2. About this clonotype: Its antigen is not yet known. Base quality data are lacking; no much larger clone is found one base away.

Every donor in the study was a healthy Caucasian. The twin cohort consisted of three pairs of female monozygotic twins, all aged roughly 18 to 30 years. The RNA used for TCR libraries was isolated from peripheral blood mononuclear cells. Overall study outcomes, separate from this receptor: A weaker excess of twin sharing was found in beta out-of-frame sequences because the signal-to-noise ratio was lowered by fewer shared sequences. Fewer insertions were carried by abundant cord blood beta clonotypes, a similar but weaker trend appeared in young adult naive repertoires, and no such trend appeared in memory repertoires. Zero-insertion analyses could be partly confounded by invariant T cells such as MAIT and iNKT, though diverse VJ usage argued against such confounding for most clonotypes. Because the same donors could not be followed over many years, the conclusions depended on cross-sectional statistical analysis. In monozygotic twins, recombination models systematically underestimated out-of-frame TCR alpha sharing, but the models matched the sharing seen between unrelated individuals. Compared with coincidental sharing between unrelated individuals, an excess of low generation-probability sequences was observed among out-of-frame TCR alpha sequences shared between twins.

The library was obtained by 5' RACE. The instrument was an Illumina HiSeq 2000. Template switching added a universal primer binding site, and the final cDNA carried a unique molecular identifier that allowed TCR cDNA molecules to be counted accurately. First-strand cDNA for TCR alpha and beta chains was synthesized from specific primers in the conserved constant-segment region. Each cDNA library was double barcoded, with a SMART-Mk sample barcode plus Illumina barcodes, to control for contamination. TruSeq adapter sequences along with Illumina sample barcodes were introduced in two successive PCR steps. Sequencing of the TCR alpha and beta cDNA libraries was done on the Illumina HiSeq platform using custom primers. Per the source publication's procedure: MiGEC was used to process raw reads and extract unique molecular identifiers, and MiXCR was used to find CDR3 positions. Recombination models were inferred per individual with the repgenHMM and IGoR tools using an EM algorithm. The analysis of shared clonotypes was done with the tcR package in R, with sharing normalized by the product of cloneset sizes. To study raw recombination without the effects of thymic and clonal selection, out-of-frame nonproductive sequences were analyzed. TCRdb handled the public reads itself, with Q25 trimming in fastp and clone calling in MiXCR, and kept productive beta chains. Every CDR3 protein is listed once, alongside the most common genes and DNA of its rows. TCRdb assigned the V and J calls; the authors' analysis was not used. This sample is represented by 600,000 to 700,000 distinct CDR3 sequences; 21% of them were singletons. Of the sample, roughly 4% falls within the top ten clones.

Another study also made use of these data, one on T cells expressing NK-cell markers. As described in the second report: TCR beta-chain repertoires were profiled in sorted CD3+CD56+NKG2C+, CD3+CD56+NKG2C- and CD3+CD56-NKG2C+ T-cell subsets from several donors. Among the eight sequenced donors, seven were HCMV-seropositive and one was HCMV-seronegative. In several experiments an anti-gammadeltaTCR antibody was added to restrict sorting to alphabetaTCR-expressing T cells. In several donors, the dominant CD3+CD56+NKG2C+ clonotypes were among the top 10 CD8+ clonotypes and accounted for 1.0-7.0% of CD8+ T cells. Those dominant clonotypes were again the most abundant among CD3+CD56-NKG2C+ cells in several donors, at about 28.3-65%. Whether the expanded NKG2C-expressing T cell clones were specific for HCMV antigens remained unclear. All eight donors whose samples were sequenced were randomly selected healthy volunteers, three of them men and five women. To determine HCMV serostatus, a commercial ELISA kit was used to detect HCMV-specific IgG in serum. For about 6 donors, bulk peripheral blood T-cell repertoires were additionally sequenced from unsorted PBMC. Reads were demultiplexed and grouped by UMI with MIGEC, and clonotypes were assembled and quantified with MiTCR. Only TCR cDNA sequences supported by at least two reads were kept to exclude erroneous sequences. The tcR package was used for downstream repertoire analysis, and clonotypes were matched across fractions by CDR3 nucleotide sequence plus V segment. Antigen specificity was annotated against VDJdb with VDJmatch, allowing one amino acid substitution in CDR3.

Sequenced input: PBMCs. The rearranged segments are TRBV3-1 and TRBJ2-5, with TRBD2 as a weak D call on 6 bases. The clonotype was recovered from a woman younger than 30 in good health. CDR3 reads: CASRQFPGLPWETQYF. DNA sequence: TGTGCCAGCAGACAGTTTCCGGGACTTCCCTGGGAGACCCAGTACTTC.